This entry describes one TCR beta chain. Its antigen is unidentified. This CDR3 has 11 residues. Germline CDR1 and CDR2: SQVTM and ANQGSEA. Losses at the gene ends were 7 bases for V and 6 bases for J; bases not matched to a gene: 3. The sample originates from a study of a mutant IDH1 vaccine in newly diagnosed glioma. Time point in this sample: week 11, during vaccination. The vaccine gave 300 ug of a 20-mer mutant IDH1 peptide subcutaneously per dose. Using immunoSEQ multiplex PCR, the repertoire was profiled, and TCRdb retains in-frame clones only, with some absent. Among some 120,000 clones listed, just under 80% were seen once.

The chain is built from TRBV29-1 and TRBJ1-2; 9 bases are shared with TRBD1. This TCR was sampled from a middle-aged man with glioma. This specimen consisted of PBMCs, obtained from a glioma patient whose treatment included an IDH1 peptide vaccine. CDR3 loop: CSDRQGDGYTF. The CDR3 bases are TGCAGCGACCGACAGGGGGATGGCTACACCTTC.